These 13 T cell receptor beta chains originate from one sample sequenced in a study of radiation and T cells in renal cell carcinoma. Profiling relied on immunoSEQ multiplex PCR, and the TCRdb table lists in-frame clones only, not all of them. Among about 170,000 clones listed, about 85% were seen once. Time point in this sample: blood 4 weeks post-SBRT, at nephrectomy. The treatment denotes: 15 Gy SBRT to primary tumor, nephrectomy 4 weeks later. Specimen: blood, collected from a patient whose treatment included radiotherapy and nephrectomy. These receptor sequences come from a woman between 45 and 60 years old with renal cell carcinoma.

The V gene is TRBV18, the J gene TRBJ1-2, with TRBD1 matching 7 bases. The CDR3 loop spans 16 amino acids. CDR1 and CDR2 from the germline V gene are KGHSH and LQKENI. Germline trimming cut 3 bases from V and 2 bases from J; bases unmatched to any gene: 9. In nucleotides, the CDR3 is TGTGCCAGCTCACCGGGCACGGGACAGTTAAACTATGGCTACACCTTC. Translating gives CASSPGTGQLNYGYTF.

The chain couples TRBV7-9 to TRBJ2-7, with 9 bases lining up with TRBD1. This CDR3 is built from 15 residues. In germline, CDR1 is SEHNR, CDR2 FQNEAQ (reference sequence). With 5 bases clipped from V and 0 bases from J, the junction kept 5 bases outside the gene matches. The CDR3 loop is CASSPRQGVSYEQYF. The CDR3 DNA reads as TGTGCCAGCAGCCCGAGACAGGGGGTCTCCTACGAGCAGTACTTC.

The chain employs TRBV11-2 and TRBJ2-7, with D perhaps TRBD1 (6 bases). There are 15 residues in the CDR3. Trimming shortened V by 6 bases and J by 1 base, and 16 bases separated the two germline ends. Germline assignment: CDR1 SGHAT and CDR2 FQNNGV. This CDR3 is CASSLVGTRSYEQYF. The CDR3 nucleotides read TGTGCCAGCAGTCTAGTAGGGACACGTTCCTACGAGCAGTACTTC.

V is TRBV29-1 and J is TRBJ1-1; D not resolved. Looked up from germline, CDR1 is SQVTM and CDR2 is ANQGSEA. The germline V and J ends were trimmed by 4 bases and 0 bases, with 12 bases remaining between them. CDR3 size: 14 residues. CDR3 in amino acids: CSVVATAMNTEAFF. CDR3 nucleotide sequence: TGCAGCGTTGTTGCCACAGCTATGAACACTGAAGCTTTCTTT.

The J gene is TRBJ2-2, the V gene TRBV30, with D perhaps matching TRBD1 or TRBD2 (5 bases each). Trimming took 1 base from V and 2 from J, leaving 11 bases between them. This CDR3 is 15 amino acids long. Germline assignment: CDR1 GTSNPN and CDR2 SVGIG (reference sequence). The CDR3 here is CAWSGSRGNTGELFF. The CDR3 DNA reads as TGTGCCTGGAGTGGGTCGAGGGGAAACACCGGGGAGCTGTTTTTT.

With regard to this clone: Other DNA sequences in this specimen translate into the identical CDR3. The genes are TRBV5-1 and TRBJ2-1; the D is unclear. Trimming pared 0 bases from V and 0 bases from J, leaving 7 bases between. Germline-derived CDR1 and CDR2 are SGHRS and YFSETQ. This CDR3 spans 15 amino acids. CDR3 residues: CASSLEGSSYNEQFF. In nucleotides, the CDR3 is TGCGCCAGCAGCTTGGAGGGTAGCTCCTACAATGAGCAGTTCTTC.

This rearrangement joins TRBV6-5 to TRBJ1-6; D call uncertain. The CDR3 is 14 amino acids. V was cut by 7 bases and J by 6 bases, with 13 bases left in between. Germline V gene sequence: CDR1 MNHEY, CDR2 SVGAGI. CDR3 nucleotides: TGTGCCAGCAAGAACCGAGAAATTAATTCACCCCTCCACTTT. Protein product: CASKNREINSPLHF.

The chain combines TRBV7-6 with TRBJ1-3; D may be TRBD1 (6 bases). Trimming took off 0 bases at V and 0 bases at J, with 9 bases between the two ends. Germline CDR1 reads SGHVS; CDR2 reads FNYEAQ. The CDR3 covers 16 residues. The CDR3 reads CASSLAPGVSGNTIYF. The CDR3 nucleotides read TGTGCCAGCAGCTTAGCCCCAGGGGTCTCTGGAAACACCATATATTTT. The variable domain in full, completed from reference TRBV7-6 and TRBJ1-3, reads GAGVSQSPRYKVTKRGQDVALRCDPISGHVSLYWYRQALGQGPEFLTYFNYEAQQDKSGLPNDRFSAERPEGSISTLTIQRTEQRDSAMYRCASSLAPGVSGNTIYFGEGSWLTVV.

The CDR3 spells CASSFGGGLANQETQYF. In nucleotides, the CDR3 is TGTGCCAGCAGCTTTGGGGGAGGGCTAGCGAACCAAGAGACCCAGTACTTC. The chain joins TRBV11-2 to TRBJ2-5; 7 bases agree with TRBD2. The V gene end was trimmed by 3 bases and the J gene end by 0 bases; junction bases not matched to a gene: 10. The CDR3 sequence is 17 residues long. Germline assignment: CDR1 SGHAT and CDR2 FQNNGV.

This clone has a single count. V and J are TRBV6-5 and TRBJ2-7; weak D call: TRBD1 (6 bases). The V end was cut by 2 bases, the J end by 3 bases, with 8 bases between. CDR3 length: 13 amino acids. The germline V gene has CDR1 MNHEY and CDR2 SVGAGI. This CDR3 is CASSYRTVYEQYF. The CDR3 nucleotides read TGTGCCAGCAGTTACCGGACAGTCTACGAGCAGTACTTC.

V gene TRBV2 combines with J gene TRBJ1-2; D gene uncertain. V was pared by 6 bases and J by 7 bases, with 12 bases between. This CDR3 region has 12 residues. Germline V CDR1 and CDR2: SNHLY, FYNNEI. The CDR3 sequence is CASRDSLVGYTF. CDR3 nucleotide sequence: TGTGCCAGCAGGGACTCCTTGGTTGGCTACACCTTC.

This clone was seen once. The rearrangement uses TRBV19 and TRBJ1-3; 7 bases match TRBD1. CDR3 length equals 15 residues. Trimming took 4 bases from V and 4 from J; bases not matched to a gene: 7. Germline loops: CDR1 LNHDA, CDR2 SQIVND (reference sequence). The CDR3 bases are TGTGCCAGTAGTAGAAAGGGGGCAAACGGAAACACCATATATTTT. It codes for CASSRKGANGNTIYF.

This sequence joins TRBV6-6 and TRBJ1-2; no clear D gene. The CDR3 consists of 14 residues. V lost 7 bases to trimming and J lost 4 bases, with 16 bases between them. Germline CDR1 reads MNHNY; CDR2 reads SVGAGI (reference sequence). For the CDR3, the DNA is TGTGCCAGCATTCTATCGGCCATTGGCTATGGCTACACCTTC. This gives the protein CASILSAIGYGYTF.